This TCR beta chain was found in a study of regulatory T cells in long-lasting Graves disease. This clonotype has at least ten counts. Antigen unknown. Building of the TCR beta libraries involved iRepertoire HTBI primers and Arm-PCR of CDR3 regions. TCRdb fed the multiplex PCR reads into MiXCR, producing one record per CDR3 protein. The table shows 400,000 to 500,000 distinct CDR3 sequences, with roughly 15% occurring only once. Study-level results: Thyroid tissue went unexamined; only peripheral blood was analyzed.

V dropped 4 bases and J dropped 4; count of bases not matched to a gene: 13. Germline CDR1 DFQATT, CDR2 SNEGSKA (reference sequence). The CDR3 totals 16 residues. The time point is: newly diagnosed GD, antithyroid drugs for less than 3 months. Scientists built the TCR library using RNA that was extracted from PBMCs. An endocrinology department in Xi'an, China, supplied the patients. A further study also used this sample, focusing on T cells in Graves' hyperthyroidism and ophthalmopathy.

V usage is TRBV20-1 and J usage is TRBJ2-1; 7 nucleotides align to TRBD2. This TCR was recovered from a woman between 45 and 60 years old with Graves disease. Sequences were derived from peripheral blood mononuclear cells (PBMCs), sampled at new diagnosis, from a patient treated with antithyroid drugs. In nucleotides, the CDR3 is TGCAGTGCTACCCCTACCGGGGCGGGAGCGTACAATGAGCAGTTCTTC. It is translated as CSATPTGAGAYNEQFF.